This T cell receptor beta chain was captured by sequencing in a study of vaccination and CD4 T cells after COVID-19 (dated by TCRdb to 2022 to 2024). General notes on the study: Convalescent patients had a positive SARS-CoV-2 result on nasal swab PCR, and of these patients, some ten had mild disease and one had severe disease. For stimulating the cultures, overlapping spike peptide pools were used, derived from SARS-CoV-2 as well as from the common cold coronaviruses HCoV-NL63, HCoV-OC43 and HCoV-229E. Post-COVID blood samples from convalescent patients were collected a median of about 110 days after diagnosis, with a range of about 35 to 161 days. In around 9 COVID-19 convalescent patients and a few infection-naive healthy vaccine recipients, researchers compared the spike-specific CD4+ TCR repertoire from before mRNA vaccination with the repertoire from after. Each participant got two doses of either the Pfizer-BioNTech BNT162b2 vaccine (n=8) or the Moderna mRNA-1273 vaccine (n=2). The convalescent cohort included six males and four females, with two Hispanic individuals, seven Caucasians, two Asians and one multiracial person. Post-vaccine blood samples were taken a median of roughly 75 days after the second vaccine dose, with a range of 14 to 241 days. Control cultures used a CEFX viral epitope pool as positive control, an HIV-1 Nef peptide pool as negative control, or no peptide. Broader findings and caveats from the paper: The median number of SARS-CoV-2-reactive clonotypes rose from 20 to 25 after infection to some 40 after vaccination, but the change was not significant. The study included relatively few convalescent patients and did not analyze early timepoints after natural infection. In convalescent patients, a median around 86% of post-vaccine SARS-CoV-2-reactive clones were detected only after vaccination, and vaccine-specific priming was suggested by this finding. Of the vaccine-specific clones found in convalescent patients, nearly all (304 of 307) were mono-reactive for SARS-CoV-2 spike instead of being cross-reactive with common cold coronaviruses.

The table lists this clonotype with a few counts. Its binding antigen is unknown. The input lacks base qualities; no much larger clone sits a single base away. The method behind the library was PCR. DNA from cultured CD4+ T cells underwent TCR sequencing with the Oncomine TCR Beta short-read assay at the Johns Hopkins FTIC core. The QIAamp micro DNA kit was used to extract genomic DNA from the cultured CD4+ T cells. The Oncomine TCR Beta libraries from cultured CD4+ T cells were pooled using unique dual indexes and then sequenced on an Illumina iSeq 100. The published analysis was carried out like this. Non-productive sequences were removed, and CDR3s that did not start with C, did not end with F or W, or were shorter than 7 amino acids were discarded. Antigen-specific clonotypes were identified using the MANAFEST web application through comparison of peptide-stimulated wells with reference and other culture wells. To be called positive, a clone needed an FDR below 0.05, an odds ratio above 5, and a productive frequency above 0.1% in at least two of three replicate wells. Clonotypes that were significantly expanded in both SARS-CoV-2 spike wells and at least one common cold coronavirus spike condition were defined as cross-reactive. Using R version 3.6.1, CDR3 homology was evaluated through Levenshtein distances (stringdist) along with unrooted phylogenetic trees (ape). Starting from the raw public reads, TCRdb applied fastp trimming at Q25, assembled clones with MiXCR and retained in-frame beta chains. Rows with a matching CDR3 protein are joined into one entry that keeps the most common DNA and genes. It is TCRdb's table, rather than the study itself, that gives the V and J calls and clone size. The sample has 16,000 or so distinct CDR3 sequences on record, 52% of them singletons. Together, the top ten hold roughly 3.6% of the sample.

The sample's treatment or condition label, decoded: roughly 10-day PBMC culture with coronavirus spike peptide pools or control peptides (ViraFEST assay). The ViraFEST assay, used in the study, expanded antigen-specific T cells with peptide pools and then identified the expanded clonotypes through TCR sequencing. Positive SARS-CoV-2 PCR tests in the convalescent patients dated from March to December 2020, before Alpha, Beta and Delta variants emerged in the United States. Each well held two million PBMCs cultured with approximately 9.1 ug/ml peptide pools in IMDM containing around 5.5% human AB serum and 7.5 to 10 IU/ml IL-2. Half of the culture medium was replaced with fresh IL-2-containing medium on days 3 and 7. After less than 12 days of culture, CD4+ T cells were isolated by negative selection using the EasySep CD4+ T cell isolation kit. Ficoll-Paque Plus gradient centrifugation was used to isolate PBMCs from whole blood, and the isolated PBMCs were then either used fresh or cryopreserved at -140C. Each culture condition was generally run in triplicate wells.

Trimming takes 6 bases from V and 0 bases from J, and the germline ends sit 5 bases apart. Including the terminal cysteine and phenylalanine, the CDR3 comprises 13 residues. CDR3 DNA is the only sequence kept; it has 39 bases, read in frame from the first base. CDR1 and CDR2 are read off the germline V gene as KGHDR and SFDVKD. The source material was CD4+ T cells from blood, cultured in vitro, sampled before SARS-CoV-2 vaccination. This sequence uses TRBV24-1 and TRBJ1-5; the D gene is unclear. The clonotype was recovered from a human donor who had recovered from COVID-19. The CDR3 reads as follows: CATSSHSNQPQHF. The nucleotide sequence is given as TGTGCCACCAGTAGCCATAGCAATCAGCCCCAGCATTTT.